This TCR beta chain was obtained from a study of CXCR3-negative and CXCR3-positive naive CD8 T cells. Germline V gene sequence: CDR1 SQVTM, CDR2 ANQGSEA. There are 13 residues in the CDR3. Via 5' RACE with UMI labels, TRB cDNA libraries were prepared. TCRdb reprocessed the 5' RACE reads and reports one entry per CDR3 protein, with no DNA. This sample's table reports about 7,400 distinct CDR3 sequences. The origin of this receptor is a human donor in good health. Some clones in this sample may be carry-over from other donors' samples. V and J are TRBV29-1 and TRBJ2-7. Sequencing was done on a sample of naive CXCR3- CD8+ T cells from blood. Subset: CD45RO-CCR7+CD27+CD95- naive CD8+ T cells lacking CXCR3 (TNR3-). The CDR3 region is CSVWLSGPYEQYF.